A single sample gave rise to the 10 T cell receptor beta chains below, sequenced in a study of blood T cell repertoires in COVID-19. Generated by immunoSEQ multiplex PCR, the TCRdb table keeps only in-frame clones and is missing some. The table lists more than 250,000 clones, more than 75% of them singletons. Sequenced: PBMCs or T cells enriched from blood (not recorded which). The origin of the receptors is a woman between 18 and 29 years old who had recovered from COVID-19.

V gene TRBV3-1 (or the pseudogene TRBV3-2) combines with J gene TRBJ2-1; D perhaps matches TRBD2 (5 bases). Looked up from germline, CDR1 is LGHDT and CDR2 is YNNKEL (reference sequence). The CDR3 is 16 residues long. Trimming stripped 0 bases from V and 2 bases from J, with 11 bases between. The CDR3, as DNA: TGTGCCAGCAGCCAAGAGCTCAGCGGACCCTACAATGAGCAGTTCTTC. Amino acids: CASSQELSGPYNEQFF.

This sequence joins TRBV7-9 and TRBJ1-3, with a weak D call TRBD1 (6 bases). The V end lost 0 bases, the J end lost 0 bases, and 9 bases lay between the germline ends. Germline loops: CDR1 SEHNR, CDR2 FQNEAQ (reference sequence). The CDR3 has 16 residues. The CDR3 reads CASSLALDSSGNTIYF. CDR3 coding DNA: TGTGCCAGCAGCTTAGCGCTGGACAGCTCTGGAAACACCATATATTTT. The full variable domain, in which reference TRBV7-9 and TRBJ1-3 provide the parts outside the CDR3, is DTGVSQNPRHKITKRGQNVTFRCDPISEHNRLYWYRQTLGQGPEFLTYFQNEAQLEKSRLLSDRFSAERPKGSFSTLEIQRTEQGDSAMYLCASSLALDSSGNTIYFGEGSWLTVV.

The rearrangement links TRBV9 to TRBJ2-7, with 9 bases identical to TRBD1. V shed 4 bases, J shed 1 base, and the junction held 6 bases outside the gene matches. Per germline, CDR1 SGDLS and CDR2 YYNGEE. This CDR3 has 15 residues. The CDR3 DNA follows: TGTGCCAGCAGCCCTACGACAGGGGGGTCCTACGAGCAGTACTTC. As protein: CASSPTTGGSYEQYF.

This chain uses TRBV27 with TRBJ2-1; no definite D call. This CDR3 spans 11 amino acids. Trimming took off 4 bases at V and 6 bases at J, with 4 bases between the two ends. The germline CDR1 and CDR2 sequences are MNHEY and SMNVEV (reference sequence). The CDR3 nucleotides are TGTGCCAGCAGTTCTTTCAATGAGCAGTTCTTC. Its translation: CASSSFNEQFF.

The CDR3 is CASSVGLAGGYYPTDTQYF. The CDR3 nucleotides are TGTGCCTCCAGCGTAGGGCTAGCGGGGGGCTACTACCCCACAGATACGCAGTATTTT. This chain joins TRBV11-3 and TRBJ2-3, with 11 bases fitting TRBD2. Germline V gives CDR1 SGHNT, CDR2 YENEEA. V lost 11 bases and J lost 2; bases outside the gene matches: 21. CDR3 length: 19 amino acids.

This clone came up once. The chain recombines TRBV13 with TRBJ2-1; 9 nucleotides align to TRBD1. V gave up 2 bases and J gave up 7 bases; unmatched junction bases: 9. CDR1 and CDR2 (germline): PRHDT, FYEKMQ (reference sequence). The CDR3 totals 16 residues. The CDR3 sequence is CASSLNEQGARNEQFF. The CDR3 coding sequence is TGTGCCAGCAGCTTAAACGAACAGGGGGCGAGGAATGAGCAGTTCTTC.

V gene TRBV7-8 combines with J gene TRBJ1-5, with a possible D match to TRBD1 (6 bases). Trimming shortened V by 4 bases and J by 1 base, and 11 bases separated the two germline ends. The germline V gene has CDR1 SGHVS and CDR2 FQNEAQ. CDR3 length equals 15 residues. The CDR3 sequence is CASSSVGASNQPQHF. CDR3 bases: TGTGCCAGCAGCTCCGTGGGGGCAAGCAATCAGCCCCAGCATTTT.

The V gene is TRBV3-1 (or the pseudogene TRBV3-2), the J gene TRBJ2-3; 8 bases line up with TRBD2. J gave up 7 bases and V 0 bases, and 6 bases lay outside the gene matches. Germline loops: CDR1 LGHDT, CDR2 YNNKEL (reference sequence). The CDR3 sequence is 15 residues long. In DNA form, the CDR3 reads TGTGCCAGCAGCCAAGATACACTAGCGGCTAATACGCAGTATTTT. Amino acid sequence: CASSQDTLAANTQYF.

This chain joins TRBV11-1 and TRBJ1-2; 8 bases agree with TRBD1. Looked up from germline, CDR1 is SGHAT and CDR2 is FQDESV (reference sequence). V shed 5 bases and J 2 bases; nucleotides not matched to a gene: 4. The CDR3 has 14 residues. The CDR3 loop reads CASSRDRMNYGYTF. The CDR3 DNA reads TGTGCCAGCAGCCGGGACAGGATGAACTATGGCTACACCTTC. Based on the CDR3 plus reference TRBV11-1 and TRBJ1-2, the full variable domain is EAEVAQSPRYKITEKSQAVAFWCDPISGHATLYWYRQILGQGPELLVQFQDESVVDDSQLPKDRFSAERLKGVDSTLKIQPAELGDSAMYLCASSRDRMNYGYTFGSGTRLTVV.

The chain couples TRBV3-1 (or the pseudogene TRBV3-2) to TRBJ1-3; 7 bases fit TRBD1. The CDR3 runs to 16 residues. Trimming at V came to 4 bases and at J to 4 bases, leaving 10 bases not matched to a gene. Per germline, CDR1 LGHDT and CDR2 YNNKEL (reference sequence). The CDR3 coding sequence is TGTGCCAGCAGCCGCCGGACAGGCCAACTAGGAAACACCATATATTTT. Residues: CASSRRTGQLGNTIYF.